The 16 T cell receptor beta chains below all came from one sample that was sequenced in a study of blood T cell repertoires in COVID-19. The method was immunoSEQ multiplex PCR; TCRdb's version includes in-frame clones alone and lacks a portion of them. Altogether 150,000 to 180,000 clones are present, 75% to 90% being singletons, with the ten largest covering roughly 0.6%. Sequencing was performed on peripheral blood. The origin of the receptors is a man aged 55-75 years with acute or convalescent COVID-19.

This clone has just one count. V gene TRBV4-1 combines with J gene TRBJ1-1; D uncertain. Germline V lookup: CDR1 MGHRA, CDR2 YSYEKL. The V gene lost 1 base and the J gene lost 1 base, with 7 bases spanning the gap. The CDR3 length is 14 residues. DNA of the CDR3: TGCGCCAGCAGCCAAGGCCACGGGAACACTGAAGCTTTCTTT. Translating gives CASSQGHGNTEAFF.

This clone has just one count. The J gene is TRBJ2-7, the V gene TRBV5-1, with 10 bases lining up with TRBD1. V was clipped by 4 bases and J by 5 bases; unmatched bases: 6. Per the germline V gene, CDR1 is SGHRS and CDR2 is YFSETQ. CDR3 length: 14 residues. CDR3 sequence reads: CASSQGQGSDEQYF. The CDR3 nucleotides are TGCGCCAGCAGCCAGGGACAGGGGTCCGACGAGCAGTACTTC. Full variable domain (remainder filled in from reference TRBV5-1 and TRBJ2-7): KAGVTQTPRYLIKTRGQQVTLSCSPISGHRSVSWYQQTPGQGLQFLFEYFSETQRNKGNFPGRFSGRQFSNSRSEMNVSTLELGDSALYLCASSQGQGSDEQYFGPGTRLTVT.

V usage is TRBV5-1 and J usage is TRBJ1-5; D gene unclear. This CDR3 is 15 amino acids long. Germline V gives CDR1 SGHRS, CDR2 YFSETQ. Trimming removed 5 bases at V and 2 bases at J, with 14 bases between. CDR3: CASSPDGDRNQPQHF. Written as DNA, the CDR3 is TGCGCCAGCAGTCCTGACGGGGATCGCAATCAGCCCCAGCATTTT.

The chain's CDR3 is CASSSNRQGAKQPQHF. The CDR3 coding sequence is TGTGCCAGCAGTTCAAATAGACAGGGGGCAAAACAGCCCCAGCATTTT. This chain joins TRBV28 and TRBJ1-5; 10 nucleotides line up with TRBD1. The V gene's germline CDR1 is MDHEN and CDR2 SYDVKM. Trimming cost V 4 bases and J 7 bases; bases outside gene matches: 10. The CDR3 consists of 16 residues.

The chain combines TRBV7-2 with TRBJ2-2, with a weak D call TRBD2 (5 bases). Germline lookup yields CDR1 SGHTA and CDR2 FQGNSA. Trimming cost V 1 base and J 3 bases, with 12 bases left between them. The CDR3 has 16 residues. The CDR3 DNA sequence: TGTGCCAGCAGCTTAGAGGTCGGGGTATACACCGGGGAGCTGTTTTTT. Encoded protein: CASSLEVGVYTGELFF.

The chain uses TRBV6-4 and TRBJ2-2; D is possibly TRBD2 (6 bases). The V end was cut by 0 bases, the J end by 5 bases, with 13 bases between. Germline-derived CDR1 and CDR2 are MRHNA and SNTAGT. The length of the CDR3 is 16 residues. CDR3 region: CASSDSGPGETGELFF. Written as DNA, the CDR3 is TGTGCCAGCAGTGACTCAGGGCCGGGAGAGACCGGGGAGCTGTTTTTT.

The chain uses TRBV19 and TRBJ2-2; 7 bases agree with TRBD2. Germline CDR1 reads LNHDA; CDR2 reads SQIVND (reference sequence). This CDR3 is built from 14 residues. J gave up 7 bases and V 5 bases, and 7 bases lay outside the gene matches. CDR3 in DNA: TGTGCCAGTAGTTTGAGACGGGGGGACGGGGAGCTGTTTTTT. Translating gives CASSLRRGDGELFF.

This clone has just a few counts. The genes are TRBV13 and TRBJ2-7, with 12 bases matching TRBD1. The V segment lost 10 bases and the J segment 6 bases; nucleotides outside the gene matches: 7. The CDR3 is 13 residues long. Per germline, CDR1 PRHDT and CDR2 FYEKMQ (reference sequence). CDR3 DNA: TGTGCCACCGCCGGGACAGGGGGCGCCGAGCAGTACTTC. This encodes CATAGTGGAEQYF.

The J gene is TRBJ1-2, the V gene TRBV11-2, with D tentatively TRBD1 (5 bases). Germline V CDR1 and CDR2: SGHAT, FQNNGV. Trimming took off 5 bases at V and 2 bases at J, with 15 bases between the two ends. CDR3 length: 15 residues. CDR3 nucleotides: TGTGCCAGCAGCCCACTCCGGGGGTCCAACTATGGCTACACCTTC. This codes for CASSPLRGSNYGYTF.

The rearrangement links TRBV3-1 (or the pseudogene TRBV3-2) to TRBJ1-6; TRBD1 agrees at 8 bases. Germline CDR1 LGHDT, CDR2 YNNKEL (reference sequence). V dropped 6 bases and J dropped 10; count of bases not matched to a gene: 8. The CDR3 is 14 residues long. CDR3 sequence reads: CASSPGTGQSPLHF. CDR3 nucleotides: TGTGCCAGCAGTCCCGGGACAGGCCAATCACCCCTCCACTTT.

A few counts support this clone. This chain uses TRBV9 with TRBJ2-1; the D gene is possibly TRBD2 (5 bases). V lost 0 bases and J lost 1, with 8 bases in between. The germline CDR1 and CDR2 sequences are SGDLS and YYNGEE. CDR3 length: 15 amino acids. Written as DNA, the CDR3 is TGTGCCAGCAGCGTAGTCGGGGAGTCCTACAATGAGCAGTTCTTC. It yields the protein CASSVVGESYNEQFF.

This clone was counted a single time. The V and J genes are TRBV19 and TRBJ1-6, with 7 bases fitting TRBD1. V gave up 3 bases and J gave up 2 bases; unmatched junction bases: 1. The CDR3 covers 15 residues. Germline values: CDR1 LNHDA, CDR2 SQIVND (reference sequence). The CDR3 DNA follows: TGTGCCAGTAGTATCGGACAGGCCTATAATTCACCCCTCCACTTT. Its translation: CASSIGQAYNSPLHF.

V is TRBV5-1 and J is TRBJ2-1; a possible D gene is TRBD1 (6 bases). Germline CDR1 SGHRS, CDR2 YFSETQ. The CDR3 covers 14 residues. Trimming pared 4 bases from V and 6 bases from J, leaving 14 bases between. DNA for the CDR3: TGCGCCAGCAGCGGAAACCAGGGGATCAATGAGCAGTTCTTC. Protein sequence: CASSGNQGINEQFF.

The chain combines TRBV28 with TRBJ1-1, with D possibly matching TRBD1 (6 bases). V was cut by 0 bases and J by 4 bases, with 9 bases left in between. The CDR3 spans 14 residues. Germline CDR1 is MDHEN and CDR2 is SYDVKM. The chain's CDR3 is CASSLWIGGTEAFF. The CDR3 DNA is TGTGCCAGCAGTTTATGGATAGGGGGCACTGAAGCTTTCTTT.

Only a few counts were recorded for this clone. The V call is TRBV5-6, the J call TRBJ1-2, with 7 nucleotides matching TRBD1. Trimming removed 4 bases from V and 5 bases from J; junction bases left unmatched: 5. This CDR3 contains 13 residues. From germline, CDR1 is SGHDT and CDR2 YYEEEE. The CDR3 is CASSRDRLYGYTF. The CDR3 DNA is TGTGCCAGCAGCCGGGACAGATTGTATGGCTACACCTTC.

This chain links TRBV25-1 with TRBJ2-1; 11 bases line up with TRBD1. CDR1 and CDR2 (germline): MGHDK, SYGVNS. The CDR3 is 16 amino acids. Trimming took 5 bases from V and 7 from J; bases not matched to a gene: 10. In DNA form, the CDR3 reads TGTGCCAGCAGTCCCCACTGGGACAGGGGGGGTAATGAGCAGTTCTTC. Its protein is CASSPHWDRGGNEQFF.